This entry describes one TCR beta chain. Its target is unknown. Read sequence stops 3 residues before the CDR3 end, and the germline J gene provides the missing end. Germline assignment: CDR1 SGHNT and CDR2 YYREEE (reference sequence). CDR3 length: 14 residues. These data come from a study of T cells in women clearing cervical HPV infection. Study in general: Controls' single incident HPV16 infection cleared within 12 months without precancer.

Study-wide results and limits: Each sample's T-cell count was unknown, possibly confounding richness. Effector/memory and HPV-specific T cells were not isolated, and association timing is unknown. TRBV6-7 relative abundance averaged around 0.11% in cases and less than 0.2% in controls.

The protocol was immunoSEQ multiplex PCR, while the TCRdb copy is restricted to in-frame clones and leaves out a portion. The listing records tens of thousands of clones. This rearrangement joins TRBV5-4 to TRBJ1-4; unclear D gene. The TCR originated in a woman between 18 and 75 years old with a cervical HPV16 infection that either progressed to CIN3+ or cleared (not recorded which). The sequencing input was blood buffy coat. The CDR3 sequence: CASSQQTPGSPLFF. The CDR3 DNA, read in part, is TGTGCCAGCAGCCAACAGACCCCCGGCTCACCA.